The present T cell receptor (beta chain) was sequenced within a study of vaccination effects on CD4 cells after COVID-19. Unmatched junction bases numbered 1, after V lost 1 base and J lost 7 bases. Germline V gene lookup returns CDR1 SGDLS and CDR2 YYNGEE. The CDR3 loop spans 14 amino acids. In this sample, this clone turned up a few times. Its antigen is not identified. Antigen-specific CD4+ T cell clonotypes were called by their expansion after viral peptide-pool culture in ViraFEST. Following culture for around 9 days, CD4+ T cells were isolated. Having tested negative for nucleocapsid antibodies, the vaccine recipients showed no prior SARS-CoV-2 infection. Each culture well received roughly 1.9 million PBMC. These cells were then cultured in IMDM with about 10 IU/ml IL-2 and 9 to 10 ug/ml peptides. The assay was immunoSEQ multiplex PCR, and TCRdb's table has in-frame clones only and misses some. The data hold about 55,000 clones, with more than 60% observed a single time.

Specimen: CD4+ T cells from PBMCs cultured with SARS-CoV-2 spike peptides, collected before COVID-19 vaccination. This chain joins TRBV9 and TRBJ1-6; 8 bases agree with TRBD1. This clonotype was sampled from a human donor who received a COVID-19 vaccine. CDR3: CASSVRQGNSPLHF. The CDR3, as DNA: TGTGCCAGCAGCGTACGACAGGGGAATTCACCCCTCCACTTT.